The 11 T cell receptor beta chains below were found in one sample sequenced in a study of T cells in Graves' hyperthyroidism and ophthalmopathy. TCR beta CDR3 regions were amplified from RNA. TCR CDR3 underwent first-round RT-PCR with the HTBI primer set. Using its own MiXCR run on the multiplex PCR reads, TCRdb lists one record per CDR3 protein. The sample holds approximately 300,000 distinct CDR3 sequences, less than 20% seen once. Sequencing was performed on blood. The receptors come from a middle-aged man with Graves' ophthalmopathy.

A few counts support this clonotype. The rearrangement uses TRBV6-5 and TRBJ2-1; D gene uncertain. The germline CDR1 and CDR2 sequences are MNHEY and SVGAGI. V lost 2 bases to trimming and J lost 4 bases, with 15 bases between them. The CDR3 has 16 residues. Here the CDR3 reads CASSYGVGTGYNEQFF. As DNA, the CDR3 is TGTGCCAGCAGTTACGGGGTAGGAACGGGTTACAATGAGCAGTTCTTC.

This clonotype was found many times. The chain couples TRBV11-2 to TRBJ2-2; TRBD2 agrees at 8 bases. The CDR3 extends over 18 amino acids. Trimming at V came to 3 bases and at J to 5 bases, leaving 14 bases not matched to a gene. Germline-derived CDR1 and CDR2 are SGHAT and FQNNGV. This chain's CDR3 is CASSFIGRASGPTGELFF. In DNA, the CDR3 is TGTGCCAGCAGCTTCATTGGAAGGGCTAGCGGGCCGACCGGGGAGCTGTTTTTT.

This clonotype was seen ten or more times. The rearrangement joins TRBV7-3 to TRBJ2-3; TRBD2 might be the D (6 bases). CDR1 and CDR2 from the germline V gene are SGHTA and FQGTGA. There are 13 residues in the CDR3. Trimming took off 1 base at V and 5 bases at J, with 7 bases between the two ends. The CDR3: CASSLMGGDTQYF. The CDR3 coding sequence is TGTGCCAGCAGCTTAATGGGGGGAGATACGCAGTATTTT.

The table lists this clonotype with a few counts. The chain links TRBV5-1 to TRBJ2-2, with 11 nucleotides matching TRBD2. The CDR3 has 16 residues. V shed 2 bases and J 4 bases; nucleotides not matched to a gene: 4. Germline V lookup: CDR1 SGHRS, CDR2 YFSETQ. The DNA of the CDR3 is TGCGCCAGCAGCTTAATAGCGGGAGGGCCCACCGGGGAGCTGTTTTTT. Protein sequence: CASSLIAGGPTGELFF.

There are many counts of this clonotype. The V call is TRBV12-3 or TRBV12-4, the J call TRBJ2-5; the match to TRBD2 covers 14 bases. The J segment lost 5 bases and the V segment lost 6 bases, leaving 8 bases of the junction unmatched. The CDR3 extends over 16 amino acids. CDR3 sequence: CASRPGLAGVMETQYF. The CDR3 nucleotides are TGTGCCAGCAGGCCGGGACTAGCGGGAGTGATGGAGACCCAGTACTTC.

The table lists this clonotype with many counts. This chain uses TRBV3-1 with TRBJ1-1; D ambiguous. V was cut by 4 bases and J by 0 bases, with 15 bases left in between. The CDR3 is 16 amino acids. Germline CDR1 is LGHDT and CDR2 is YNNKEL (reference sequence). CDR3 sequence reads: CASSPPGGLVNTEAFF. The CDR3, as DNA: TGTGCCAGCAGCCCTCCGGGTGGCCTCGTGAACACTGAAGCTTTCTTT.

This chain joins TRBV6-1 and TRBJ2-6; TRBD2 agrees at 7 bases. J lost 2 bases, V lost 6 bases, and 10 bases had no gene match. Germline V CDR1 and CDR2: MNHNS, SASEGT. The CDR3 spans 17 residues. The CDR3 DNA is TGTGCCAGCAGCCTCTGGGGGGAGGGCCCTGGGGCCAACGTCCTGACTTTC. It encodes CASSLWGEGPGANVLTF.

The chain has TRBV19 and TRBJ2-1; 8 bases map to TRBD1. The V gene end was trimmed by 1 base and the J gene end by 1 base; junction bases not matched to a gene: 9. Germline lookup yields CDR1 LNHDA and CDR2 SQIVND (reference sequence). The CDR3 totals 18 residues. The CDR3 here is CASSIGQGAVVSYNEQFF. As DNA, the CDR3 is TGTGCCAGTAGTATAGGGCAGGGGGCGGTTGTGTCCTACAATGAGCAGTTCTTC.

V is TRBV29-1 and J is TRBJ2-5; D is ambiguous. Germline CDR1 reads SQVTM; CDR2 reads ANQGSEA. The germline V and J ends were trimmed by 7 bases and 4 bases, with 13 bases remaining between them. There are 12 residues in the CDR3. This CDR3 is CSARTSSETQYF. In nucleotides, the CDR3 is TGCAGCGCCCGGACCTCTTCAGAGACCCAGTACTTC.

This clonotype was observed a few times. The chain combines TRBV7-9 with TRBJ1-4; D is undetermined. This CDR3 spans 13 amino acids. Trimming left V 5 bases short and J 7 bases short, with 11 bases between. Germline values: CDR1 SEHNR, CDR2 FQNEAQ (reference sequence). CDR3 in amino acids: CASSPGGFEKLFF. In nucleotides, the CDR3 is TGTGCCAGCAGCCCCGGTGGGTTTGAAAAACTGTTTTTT. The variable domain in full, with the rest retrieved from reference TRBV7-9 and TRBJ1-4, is DTGVSQNPRHKITKRGQNVTFRCDPISEHNRLYWYRQTLGQGPEFLTYFQNEAQLEKSRLLSDRFSAERPKGSFSTLEIQRTEQGDSAMYLCASSPGGFEKLFFGSGTQLSVL.

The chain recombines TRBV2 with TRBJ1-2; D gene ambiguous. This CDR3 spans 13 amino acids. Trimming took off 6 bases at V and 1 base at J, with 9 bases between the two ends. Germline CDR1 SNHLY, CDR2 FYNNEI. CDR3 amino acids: CASRIGVNYGYTF. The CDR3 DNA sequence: TGTGCCAGCAGGATAGGTGTTAACTATGGCTACACCTTC.